This passage covers 28 T cell receptor beta chains from one sample sequenced in a study of technical replicates of blood from a few donors. Repertoires were generated with immunoSEQ multiplex PCR, while TCRdb's copy carries only in-frame clones and drops some. The sample contains thousands of clones, roughly 90% of which appear only once. Sequenced material: PBMCs. The receptors shown here come from a human donor in good health.

This chain uses TRBV6-1 with TRBJ1-2; TRBD1 might be the D (6 bases). The CDR3 totals 17 residues. The germline V gene has CDR1 MNHNS and CDR2 SASEGT. Trimming shortened V by 4 bases and J by 3 bases, and 21 bases separated the two germline ends. This CDR3 is CASSGAPGTSIYYGYTF. DNA for the CDR3: TGTGCCAGCAGTGGCGCCCCCGGGACATCAATCTACTATGGCTACACCTTC.

This chain uses TRBV29-1 with TRBJ1-5; D possibly corresponds to TRBD1 (5 bases). V lost 6 bases to trimming and J lost 2 bases, with 14 bases between them. CDR3 size: 14 residues. Germline V gives CDR1 SQVTM, CDR2 ANQGSEA. CDR3 sequence reads: CSVQGAGGNQPQHF. CDR3 DNA: TGCAGCGTCCAAGGGGCCGGAGGCAATCAGCCCCAGCATTTT.

This chain links TRBV27 with TRBJ2-7; a weak D match, TRBD2 (5 bases). The V gene lost 6 bases and the J gene lost 2 bases, with 11 bases spanning the gap. Per the germline V gene, CDR1 is MNHEY and CDR2 is SMNVEV (reference sequence). The CDR3 is made up of 13 amino acids. Here the CDR3 DNA reads TGTGCCAGCAGGGTAGCGAGGGCCTACGAGCAGTACTTC. It codes for CASRVARAYEQYF.

V usage is TRBV5-8 and J usage is TRBJ1-2, with D perhaps TRBD1 (5 bases). Trimming took 5 bases from V and 4 from J, leaving 15 bases between them. This CDR3 region has 14 residues. CDR1 is SGHTS, CDR2 YDEGEE, per germline. The CDR3 coding sequence is TGTGCCAGCAGAACGTGGCGGGGGAGCTATGGCTACACCTTC. It codes for CASRTWRGSYGYTF.

The rearrangement uses TRBV27 and TRBJ1-5; D may be TRBD1 (6 bases). CDR1 is MNHEY, CDR2 SMNVEV, per germline (reference sequence). The CDR3 sequence is 14 residues long. With 7 bases removed from V and 1 base from J, the gap between germline ends came to 11 bases. CDR3 sequence reads: CASNPQGSNQPQHF. The CDR3 DNA sequence: TGTGCCAGCAACCCACAGGGAAGCAATCAGCCCCAGCATTTT.

This clone was observed a single time. The J gene is TRBJ1-4, the V gene TRBV25-1; 7 nucleotides align to TRBD1. The germline V gene has CDR1 MGHDK and CDR2 SYGVNS. This CDR3 has 13 amino acids. Losses at the gene ends were 5 bases for V and 6 bases for J; bases not matched to a gene: 3. CDR3 loop: CASSRGTDEKLFF. CDR3 sequence (DNA): TGTGCCAGCAGTCGAGGGACAGATGAAAAACTGTTTTTT.

The chain has TRBV4-1 and TRBJ1-2, with 7 bases matching TRBD1. This CDR3 spans 17 amino acids. The ends lost 1 base at V and 2 bases at J; junction bases unmatched: 10. Germline CDR1 reads MGHRA; CDR2 reads YSYEKL. The CDR3 is CASSQGTNPGQNYGYTF. The CDR3 DNA is TGCGCCAGCAGCCAAGGAACAAACCCGGGACAGAACTATGGCTACACCTTC.

V and J are TRBV30 and TRBJ1-5; 7 positions agree with TRBD1. CDR1 is GTSNPN, CDR2 SVGIG, per germline (reference sequence). V was pared by 7 bases and J by 3 bases, with 12 bases of the junction left unmatched. The CDR3 covers 15 residues. The CDR3 bases are TGTGCCTCAACTGGTCGGGAGGGGGCCAATCAGCCCCAGCATTTT. The encoded protein is CASTGREGANQPQHF.

The CDR3 protein is CASSLKFGTGGIRGVETQYF. The CDR3 DNA is TGTGCCAGCAGTTTAAAGTTTGGGACAGGGGGCATCAGGGGAGTGGAGACCCAGTACTTC. J is TRBJ2-5 and V is TRBV27; 12 nucleotides line up with TRBD1. The CDR3 sequence is 20 residues long. Germline-derived CDR1 and CDR2 are MNHEY and SMNVEV (reference sequence). Trimming at V came to 2 bases and at J to 5 bases, leaving 18 bases not matched to a gene.

The table lists this clone with a count of one. The genes are TRBV11-2 and TRBJ2-1, with D possibly TRBD2 on 5 matching bases. The CDR3 length is 16 residues. Germline loops: CDR1 SGHAT, CDR2 FQNNGV. Trimming pared 1 base from V and 0 bases from J, leaving 10 bases between. DNA for the CDR3: TGTGCCAGCAGCTTAGCGGGGTGGAACTCCTACAATGAGCAGTTCTTC. Amino acid sequence: CASSLAGWNSYNEQFF.

J is TRBJ2-7 and V is TRBV7-2, with 10 bases matching TRBD2. J gave up 4 bases and V 5 bases, and 5 bases lay outside the gene matches. The germline V gene encodes CDR1 SGHTA and CDR2 FQGNSA. This CDR3 is built from 14 residues. This CDR3 reads CASSLASGRYEQYF. The DNA of the CDR3 is TGTGCCAGCAGCCTCGCTAGCGGGAGATACGAGCAGTACTTC.

The chain combines TRBV6-1 with TRBJ1-1; D ambiguous. There are 15 residues in the CDR3. CDR1 is MNHNS, CDR2 SASEGT, per germline. V lost 0 bases, J lost 2 bases, and 10 bases lay in between. The CDR3 protein is CASSEAPGSNTEAFF. CDR3 sequence (DNA): TGTGCCAGCAGTGAAGCGCCGGGATCCAACACTGAAGCTTTCTTT.

The chain has TRBV27 and TRBJ1-2, with D possibly matching TRBD1 (6 bases). The V and J ends lost 6 bases and 4 bases respectively, with 18 bases between them. The CDR3 covers 15 residues. In germline, CDR1 is MNHEY, CDR2 SMNVEV (reference sequence). CDR3 DNA: TGTGCCAGCAGAGCTACAGGGATTCCGATCTATGGCTACACCTTC. It encodes CASRATGIPIYGYTF.

The chain recombines TRBV19 with TRBJ2-1; the match to TRBD2 covers 7 bases. V dropped 8 bases and J dropped 10; count of bases not matched to a gene: 14. Germline V gene data show CDR1 as LNHDA and CDR2 as SQIVND (reference sequence). This CDR3 comprises 14 residues. CDR3 in amino acids: CASGPSGAPREQFF. The CDR3 DNA sequence: TGTGCCAGTGGACCCAGCGGGGCCCCTCGGGAGCAGTTCTTC.

DNA for the CDR3: TGTGCCAGCAGCTTAGCTTATGATACGCAGTATTTT. Protein product: CASSLAYDTQYF. V usage is TRBV11-2 and J usage is TRBJ2-3; D is ambiguous. The CDR3 totals 12 residues. Germline loops: CDR1 SGHAT, CDR2 FQNNGV. Trimming cost V 1 base and J 6 bases, with 5 bases left between them.

The chain employs TRBV11-2 and TRBJ2-7; 7 positions match TRBD2. Germline V lookup: CDR1 SGHAT, CDR2 FQNNGV. V was clipped by 3 bases and J by 2 bases; unmatched bases: 4. This CDR3 is 14 amino acids long. The CDR3 DNA reads TGTGCCAGCAGCTTTGGGGGGGTGCCCTACGAGCAGTACTTC. It specifies CASSFGGVPYEQYF.

J is TRBJ2-2 and V is TRBV11-2; D is possibly TRBD2 (6 bases). The V gene lost 5 bases and the J gene lost 7 bases, with 17 bases spanning the gap. Germline V CDR1 and CDR2: SGHAT, FQNNGV. The CDR3 extends over 15 amino acids. CDR3 coding DNA: TGTGCCAGCAGCCCCGTTGGGGGAGGAATCGGGGAGCTGTTTTTT. This translates into CASSPVGGGIGELFF.

The chain combines TRBV6-1 with TRBJ2-7; TRBD2 matches 9 bases. This CDR3 spans 16 amino acids. Germline loops: CDR1 MNHNS, CDR2 SASEGT. The V segment lost 2 bases and the J segment 2 bases; nucleotides outside the gene matches: 7. The CDR3: CASSEWISGSTYEQYF. The CDR3 DNA reads as TGTGCCAGCAGTGAATGGATTAGCGGGAGTACCTACGAGCAGTACTTC.

The chain recombines TRBV11-3 with TRBJ2-3; tentative D call: TRBD1 (5 bases). Deletions cut 0 bases from V and 7 bases from J, with 23 bases between. This CDR3 region has 18 residues. Germline CDR1 SGHNT, CDR2 YENEEA. CDR3 region: CASSLDQGGSARVNTQYF. DNA for the CDR3: TGTGCCAGCAGCTTAGACCAGGGCGGTTCGGCAAGGGTGAATACGCAGTATTTT.

The chain has TRBV7-2 and TRBJ1-3; TRBD1 agrees at 9 bases. V was pared by 4 bases and J by 3 bases, with 4 bases of the junction left unmatched. CDR1 SGHTA and CDR2 FQGNSA come from the germline V gene. The CDR3 sequence is 15 residues long. In DNA form, the CDR3 reads TGTGCCAGCAGCTGGGACAGGGCCATTGGAAACACCATATATTTT. It yields the protein CASSWDRAIGNTIYF.

This chain connects TRBV19 to TRBJ2-2; possibly TRBD2 for D (5 bases). From germline, CDR1 is LNHDA and CDR2 SQIVND (reference sequence). The CDR3 extends over 13 amino acids. Trimming left V 7 bases short and J 7 bases short, with 13 bases between. CDR3 in amino acids: CASMAGVVGELFF. CDR3 DNA sequence: TGTGCCAGTATGGCGGGCGTAGTCGGGGAGCTGTTTTTT.

This chain connects TRBV6-6 to TRBJ2-1, with 9 bases that match TRBD2. Unmatched junction bases numbered 10, after V lost 6 bases and J lost 7 bases. The germline CDR1 and CDR2 sequences are MNHNY and SVGAGI (reference sequence). The CDR3 runs 15 residues. CDR3: CASSHGSGSPNEQFF. As DNA, the CDR3 is TGTGCCAGCAGCCATGGTAGCGGGAGCCCGAATGAGCAGTTCTTC.

The chain couples TRBV7-9 to TRBJ2-7, with 9 bases fitting TRBD1. The CDR3 is made up of 15 amino acids. Germline V gene sequence: CDR1 SEHNR, CDR2 FQNEAQ (reference sequence). V trimming: 0 bases; J trimming: 6 bases; junction bases outside the gene matches: 6. The CDR3 coding sequence is TGTGCCAGCAGCTTAGCGGGACAGGGTTTTCCCGAGCAGTACTTC. Its translation: CASSLAGQGFPEQYF.

The J gene is TRBJ2-1, the V gene TRBV7-9, with TRBD2 identical over 9 bases. J was trimmed by 6 bases and V by 1 base; bases with no gene match: 4. Germline CDR1 reads SEHNR; CDR2 reads FQNEAQ (reference sequence). The CDR3 totals 15 residues. CDR3 in DNA: TGTGCCAGCAGCTTAGGGCTAGCGGGACTCAATGAGCAGTTCTTC. Protein sequence: CASSLGLAGLNEQFF.

The chain links TRBV19 to TRBJ1-5; D remains ambiguous. The germline CDR1 and CDR2 sequences are LNHDA and SQIVND (reference sequence). Trimming cost V 6 bases and J 5 bases, with 14 bases left between them. CDR3 length: 14 amino acids. CDR3 sequence (DNA): TGTGCCAGTAGCCTCGCAGGAAAAGATCAGCCCCAGCATTTT. Encoded protein: CASSLAGKDQPQHF.

The genes are TRBV10-3 and TRBJ1-5, with TRBD1 identical over 8 bases. The J segment lost 3 bases and the V segment lost 2 bases, leaving 12 bases of the junction unmatched. In germline, CDR1 is ENHRY, CDR2 SYGVKD. The CDR3 is 18 residues long. The CDR3 sequence: CAISEPTGDGLNNQPQHF. CDR3 bases: TGTGCCATCAGTGAGCCGACAGGGGACGGACTAAACAATCAGCCCCAGCATTTT.

The count of this clone is one. The chain employs TRBV11-2 and TRBJ2-1; D is ambiguous. The germline V gene has CDR1 SGHAT and CDR2 FQNNGV. The V end lost 0 bases, the J end lost 16 bases, and 13 bases lay between the germline ends. The CDR3 is 12 amino acids. DNA for the CDR3: TGTGCCAGCAGCTTAGAAGTCTCCCCCCTATTCTTC. Its translation: CASSLEVSPLFF.

Only a few counts were recorded for this clone. The chain is built from TRBV5-1 and TRBJ1-1, with 7 bases matching TRBD1. The CDR3 loop spans 15 amino acids. Germline V gene sequence: CDR1 SGHRS, CDR2 YFSETQ. The ends lost 5 bases at V and 6 bases at J; junction bases unmatched: 13. The CDR3 region is CASRDTGARPSEAFF. The CDR3 nucleotides are TGCGCCAGCAGAGATACAGGGGCCCGTCCTTCTGAAGCTTTCTTT. Full variable domain (outside the CDR3, taken from reference TRBV5-1 and TRBJ1-1): KAGVTQTPRYLIKTRGQQVTLSCSPISGHRSVSWYQQTPGQGLQFLFEYFSETQRNKGNFPGRFSGRQFSNSRSEMNVSTLELGDSALYLCASRDTGARPSEAFFGQGTRLTVV.